This passage covers 8 T cell receptor beta chains from one sample sequenced in a study of blood T cell repertoires in COVID-19. TCRdb keeps only in-frame clones here, not all; method: immunoSEQ multiplex PCR. Altogether 280,000 or so clones are present, 80% to 90% being singletons, with the ten largest covering around a tenth. Sequenced sample: peripheral blood. All receptors derive from a woman aged 45-59 years who had recovered from COVID-19.

The chain recombines TRBV28 with TRBJ2-7; 9 nucleotides agree with TRBD1. The germline CDR1 and CDR2 sequences are MDHEN and SYDVKM. The CDR3 has 16 residues. With V trimmed by 4 bases and J by 2 bases, 9 bases remained unmatched. The CDR3 reads CASSSAGQGLPYEQYF. In nucleotides, the CDR3 is TGTGCCAGCAGTTCCGCAGGACAGGGGCTACCCTACGAGCAGTACTTC.

The chain carries TRBV27 and TRBJ2-1, with 10 bases lining up with TRBD2. This CDR3 spans 15 amino acids. Germline V gene sequence: CDR1 MNHEY, CDR2 SMNVEV (reference sequence). With V trimmed by 10 bases and J by 3 bases, 9 bases remained unmatched. CDR3: CAIQRVAGGYNEQFF. CDR3 nucleotides: TGTGCCATCCAGAGGGTAGCGGGAGGCTACAATGAGCAGTTCTTC.

This clone was detected only once. CDR3 sequence: CASSYPSGEQYF. The DNA of the CDR3 is TGTGCCAGCAGCTATCCTTCGGGCGAGCAGTACTTC. This rearrangement joins TRBV5-6 to TRBJ2-7; D gene unclear. This CDR3 is 12 amino acids long. Germline V gives CDR1 SGHDT, CDR2 YYEEEE. The V end lost 3 bases, the J end lost 6 bases, and 10 bases lay between the germline ends.

The CDR3 DNA sequence: TGTGCCAGCAGCCTAGGCCGGGGGGGCTACGAGCAGTACTTC. Its protein is CASSLGRGGYEQYF. The rearrangement joins TRBV11-3 to TRBJ2-7; 8 bases are a match to TRBD2. Trimming removed 5 bases from V and 3 bases from J; junction bases left unmatched: 6. The CDR3 is made up of 14 amino acids. Germline V lookup: CDR1 SGHNT, CDR2 YENEEA.

The chain employs TRBV23-1 and TRBJ1-6; D gene uncertain. TRBV23-1 is an ORF, with its function uncertain. This CDR3 spans 15 amino acids. The V and J ends lost 0 bases and 7 bases respectively, with 10 bases between them. The CDR3 region has the DNA TGCGCCAGCAGTCAATCATTAGAGCGGAATTCACCCCTCCACTTT. Its protein is CASSQSLERNSPLHF.

J is TRBJ2-7 and V is TRBV14, with 13 positions matching TRBD2. After removal of 2 bases from V and 4 bases from J, the junction contained 5 bases not matched to a gene. Per the germline V gene, CDR1 is SGHDN and CDR2 is FVKESK. The CDR3 contains 16 residues. The CDR3 is CASSQLGLAGLYEQYF. The CDR3 nucleotides are TGTGCCAGCAGCCAACTGGGACTAGCGGGGCTATACGAGCAGTACTTC.

This clone was counted at least ten times. This specimen includes other DNA sequences encoding the same CDR3. The chain employs TRBV7-2 and TRBJ2-7; D call uncertain. The V gene's germline CDR1 is SGHTA and CDR2 FQGNSA. The CDR3 length is 13 residues. V was clipped by 1 base and J by 4 bases, with 8 bases between them. This CDR3 reads CASSLVESYEQYF. CDR3 bases: TGTGCCAGCAGCTTAGTGGAGTCATACGAGCAGTACTTC.

The V and J genes are TRBV7-2 and TRBJ2-3; TRBD2 aligns across 8 bases. The V segment lost 6 bases and the J segment 2 bases; nucleotides outside the gene matches: 4. This CDR3 has 14 residues. Germline loops: CDR1 SGHTA, CDR2 FQGNSA. CDR3 DNA: TGTGCCAGCAGGGGACTAGTGTACACAGATACGCAGTATTTT. Residues: CASRGLVYTDTQYF.